A single sample gave rise to the 32 T cell receptor beta chains below, sequenced in a study of early T cells in non-severe SARS-CoV-2 infection. Each CDR3 protein is one row after TCRdb ran MiXCR on the 5' RACE reads. The data contain fewer than 60,000 distinct CDR3 sequences, less than 9.5% of them seen just once; the ten biggest clones take up approximately 4%. Sequenced input: whole blood. Receptors were obtained from an adult who was a healthcare worker with PCR-confirmed SARS-CoV-2 infection or an uninfected control (not recorded which).

This clonotype was seen repeatedly, ten times or more. The gene calls are TRBV5-1 and TRBJ1-1, with a weak D call TRBD1 (5 bases). The V and J ends lost 4 bases and 1 base respectively, with 17 bases between them. The CDR3 contains 16 residues. Germline V gene lookup returns CDR1 SGHRS and CDR2 YFSETQ. The CDR3 sequence is CASSRGEGVSNTEAFF. DNA of the CDR3: TGCGCCAGCAGCCGGGGCGAAGGGGTCTCGAACACTGAAGCTTTCTTT.

This clonotype has at least ten counts. The chain couples TRBV5-1 to TRBJ2-2, with D possibly being TRBD2 (6 bases). Trimming removed 0 bases at V and 7 bases at J, with 10 bases between. The length of the CDR3 is 14 residues. Germline V lookup: CDR1 SGHRS, CDR2 YFSETQ. The CDR3 protein is CASSLDGGRGELFF. The DNA of the CDR3 is TGCGCCAGCAGCTTGGATGGAGGGCGCGGGGAGCTGTTTTTT.

This clonotype was seen a few times. The genes are TRBV9 and TRBJ1-2; a possible D gene is TRBD1 (6 bases). Germline-derived CDR1 and CDR2 are SGDLS and YYNGEE. Trimming shortened V by 4 bases and J by 6 bases, and 13 bases separated the two germline ends. CDR3 size: 13 residues. CDR3 nucleotides: TGTGCCAGCAGCACCGGGGGGCTTCATGGCTACACCTTC. Translated: CASSTGGLHGYTF.

This clonotype was counted ten times or more. The CDR3 DNA is TGTGCCAGCGGATATGGGCGGGGGGGATACAATGAGCAGTTCTTC. Its translation: CASGYGRGGYNEQFF. The gene calls are TRBV11-2 and TRBJ2-1; 9 nucleotides match TRBD2. V shed 8 bases, J shed 4 bases, and the junction held 9 bases outside the gene matches. Per the germline V gene, CDR1 is SGHAT and CDR2 is FQNNGV. The CDR3 consists of 15 residues.

Many counts were recorded for this clonotype. The genes are TRBV6-2 or TRBV6-3 and TRBJ1-4; D unresolved. The CDR3 spans 15 residues. The germline CDR1 and CDR2 sequences are MNHEY and SVGEGT. V was trimmed by 6 bases and J by 8 bases, leaving 19 bases between them. This CDR3 is CASRTTRLGGEKLFF. The CDR3 region has the DNA TGTGCCAGCAGGACAACGCGGTTAGGAGGAGAAAAACTGTTTTTT.

The chain uses TRBV5-1 and TRBJ1-5; TRBD1 agrees at 10 bases. V was clipped by 2 bases and J by 4 bases; unmatched bases: 6. Germline-derived CDR1 and CDR2 are SGHRS and YFSETQ. The CDR3 is 16 residues long. CDR3: CASSFDGGQGNQPQHF. The CDR3 bases are TGCGCCAGCAGCTTTGATGGGGGACAGGGGAATCAGCCCCAGCATTTT.

This clonotype was seen a handful of times. The chain is built from TRBV2 and TRBJ2-7, with D unresolved. V was pared by 6 bases and J by 3 bases, with 12 bases between. Germline CDR1 is SNHLY and CDR2 is FYNNEI. The length of the CDR3 is 13 residues. The CDR3 region is CASSPFSGYEQYF. The CDR3 nucleotides are TGTGCCAGCAGCCCTTTCTCCGGCTACGAGCAGTACTTC. Filled out from reference TRBV2 and TRBJ2-7, the complete variable domain reads EPEVTQTPSHQVTQMGQEVILRCVPISNHLYFYWYRQILGQKVEFLVSFYNNEISEKSEIFDDQFSVERPDGSNFTLKIRSTKLEDSAMYFCASSPFSGYEQYFGPGTRLTVT.

This chain connects TRBV20-1 to TRBJ1-6; 9 nucleotides match TRBD1. Per the germline V gene, CDR1 is DFQATT and CDR2 is SNEGSKA (reference sequence). The ends lost 3 bases at V and 8 bases at J; junction bases unmatched: 2. The CDR3 spans 13 residues. In nucleotides, the CDR3 is TGCAGTGCTAGGACAGGGGGTCATTCACCCCTCCACTTT. Its translation is CSARTGGHSPLHF.

The V call is TRBV27, the J call TRBJ2-2; no clear D gene. The V gene lost 1 base and the J gene lost 6 bases, with 3 bases spanning the gap. Germline CDR1 and CDR2: MNHEY and SMNVEV (reference sequence). CDR3 length: 12 residues. Here the CDR3 reads CASSLYAGELFF. Here the CDR3 DNA reads TGTGCCAGCAGTTTATACGCCGGGGAGCTGTTTTTT.

The chain is built from TRBV9 and TRBJ1-1; D uncertain. The CDR3 extends over 14 amino acids. Germline-derived CDR1 and CDR2 are SGDLS and YYNGEE. V dropped 3 bases and J dropped 1 base, with 10 bases sitting between them. CDR3 coding DNA: TGTGCCAGCAGCGCAACGACATCGAACACTGAAGCTTTCTTT. It encodes CASSATTSNTEAFF.

There are a few counts of this clonotype. The V call is TRBV18, the J call TRBJ2-5, with 9 bases aligning to TRBD2. V lost 4 bases, J lost 1 base, and 4 bases stayed unmatched. Germline V gene data show CDR1 as KGHSH and CDR2 as LQKENI. CDR3 length equals 15 residues. CDR3 coding DNA: TGTGCCAGCTCACGCCTAGCGGGGACCCAAGAGACCCAGTACTTC. Amino acid sequence: CASSRLAGTQETQYF.

This clonotype was picked up many times. V and J are TRBV5-4 and TRBJ1-1; TRBD1 matches 7 bases. The junction had 3 bases not matched to a gene; V was cut back by 5 bases and J by 2 bases. This CDR3 is 13 amino acids long. Germline lookup yields CDR1 SGHNT and CDR2 YYREEE (reference sequence). The chain's CDR3 is CASSRQGNTEAFF. CDR3 sequence (DNA): TGTGCCAGCAGTCGACAGGGCAACACTGAAGCTTTCTTT.

In its sample, this clonotype was seen many times. This sequence joins TRBV2 and TRBJ1-6; 9 bases map to TRBD1. This CDR3 comprises 14 residues. V lost 6 bases, J lost 10 bases, and 7 bases stayed unmatched. Germline assignment: CDR1 SNHLY and CDR2 FYNNEI. Here the CDR3 DNA reads TGTGCCAGCAGATGGCGGACAGGGGACTCACCCCTCCACTTT. It encodes CASRWRTGDSPLHF. Together with reference TRBV2 and TRBJ1-6, the CDR3 gives the full variable domain: EPEVTQTPSHQVTQMGQEVILRCVPISNHLYFYWYRQILGQKVEFLVSFYNNEISEKSEIFDDQFSVERPDGSNFTLKIRSTKLEDSAMYFCASRWRTGDSPLHFGNGTRLTVT.

This clonotype was seen repeatedly, ten times or more. This rearrangement joins TRBV10-3 to TRBJ2-7; 7 bases are shared with TRBD2. Germline loops: CDR1 ENHRY, CDR2 SYGVKD. V was clipped by 7 bases and J by 1 base; unmatched bases: 7. There are 14 residues in the CDR3. The CDR3 DNA follows: TGTGCCATCACGGTTGCTAGCGGATCCTACGAGCAGTACTTC. Protein sequence: CAITVASGSYEQYF.

This clonotype was seen ten or more times. Here the CDR3 reads CASTRNSRYQETQYF. The CDR3 DNA sequence: TGTGCCAGCACTAGGAACAGCCGGTACCAAGAGACCCAGTACTTC. The chain joins TRBV6-1 to TRBJ2-5; D uncertain. With 7 bases removed from V and 0 bases from J, the gap between germline ends came to 15 bases. This CDR3 region has 15 residues. Germline V CDR1 and CDR2: MNHNS, SASEGT.

In this sample, this clonotype turned up many times. The chain combines TRBV6-2 or TRBV6-3 with TRBJ2-5; 11 nucleotides match TRBD2. CDR1 is MNHEY, CDR2 SVGEGT, per germline. The CDR3 contains 16 residues. Losses at the gene ends were 0 bases for V and 3 bases for J; bases not matched to a gene: 3. For the CDR3, the DNA is TGTGCCAGCAGTTACTCCGGGACTAGCGGTAAAGAGACCCAGTACTTC. This encodes CASSYSGTSGKETQYF.

This clonotype was found many times. This chain links TRBV7-2 with TRBJ2-7, with 10 bases matching TRBD2. Germline-derived CDR1 and CDR2 are SGHTA and FQGNSA. Trimming at V came to 3 bases and at J to 2 bases, leaving 7 bases not matched to a gene. This CDR3 is built from 16 residues. The CDR3 sequence: CASSLASGTSAYEQYF. The CDR3, as DNA: TGTGCCAGCAGCTTGGCCTCCGGGACTAGCGCCTACGAGCAGTACTTC.

This clonotype was counted many times. V usage is TRBV7-3 and J usage is TRBJ2-1; 7 nucleotides match TRBD2. Germline V CDR1 and CDR2: SGHTA, FQGTGA. V shed 5 bases, J shed 0 bases, and the junction held 4 bases outside the gene matches. CDR3 length: 15 amino acids. The CDR3 sequence is CASSLQRGSYNEQFF. CDR3 bases: TGTGCCAGCAGCCTTCAGCGGGGCTCCTACAATGAGCAGTTCTTC.

This clonotype was observed at least ten times. V and J are TRBV7-2 and TRBJ2-7; tentative D call: TRBD1 (6 bases). This CDR3 region has 16 residues. Germline CDR1 SGHTA, CDR2 FQGNSA. Trimming left V 1 base short and J 0 bases short, with 13 bases between. The CDR3 DNA reads as TGTGCCAGCAGCTTAGGGGGGACAAGGAGCTCCTACGAGCAGTACTTC. Protein sequence: CASSLGGTRSSYEQYF.

This chain links TRBV2 with TRBJ1-6; TRBD1 matches 9 bases. Germline loops: CDR1 SNHLY, CDR2 FYNNEI. The ends lost 4 bases at V and 7 bases at J; junction bases unmatched: 5. This CDR3 comprises 15 residues. CDR3 residues: CASSGLTGGNSPLHF. CDR3 nucleotide sequence: TGTGCCAGCAGTGGACTGACAGGGGGGAATTCACCCCTCCACTTT.

As to this clonotype: One junction end disagrees with the germline gene, perhaps due to a read error. J is TRBJ2-2 and V is TRBV3-1; D uncertain. Germline values: CDR1 LGHDT, CDR2 YNNKEL (reference sequence). This CDR3 is 12 amino acids long. In nucleotides, the CDR3 is TGTGCCAGCAGCCACAACAACGGGGAGCTGTTTTTT. Amino acids: CASSHNNGELFF.

The chain uses TRBV20-1 and TRBJ2-1; D might be TRBD1 or TRBD2, each matching 5 bases. Germline V gene sequence: CDR1 DFQATT, CDR2 SNEGSKA (reference sequence). CDR3 length: 14 residues. The germline V and J ends were trimmed by 8 bases and 2 bases, with 16 bases remaining between them. The CDR3 sequence is CSFNREGTYNEQFF. The CDR3 nucleotides read TGCAGTTTCAACCGAGAGGGGACCTACAATGAGCAGTTCTTC.

In the case of this clonotype: The germline gene is not matched at one end of the junction; a read error may be the cause. The rearrangement uses TRBV5-4 and TRBJ2-1; TRBD1 agrees at 8 bases. Per germline, CDR1 SGHNT and CDR2 YYREEE (reference sequence). The CDR3 is 14 residues long. The CDR3 coding sequence is TGTGCCAGCAGATTGGACAGGGCAGGCAATGAGCAGTTCTTC. This encodes CASRLDRAGNEQFF.

The table lists this clonotype with many counts. The genes are TRBV14 and TRBJ1-1, with D possibly being TRBD1 (5 bases). The CDR3 runs 13 residues. Trimming cost V 6 bases and J 5 bases, with 13 bases left between them. The germline V gene encodes CDR1 SGHDN and CDR2 FVKESK. The CDR3 region has the DNA TGTGCCAGCAGGCAGTCAGGGTGGACTGAAGCTTTCTTT. It translates to CASRQSGWTEAFF.

This clonotype was recorded many times. This chain joins TRBV12-3 or TRBV12-4 and TRBJ2-7; no clear D. This CDR3 has 12 amino acids. Trimming stripped 1 base from V and 3 bases from J, with 4 bases between. The CDR3 DNA sequence: TGTGCCAGCAGTTTAGGGCTCTACGAGCAGTACTTC. Protein: CASSLGLYEQYF.

This clonotype was seen many times. The chain employs TRBV27 and TRBJ2-1; the D gene is possibly TRBD1 (6 bases). V lost 2 bases to trimming and J lost 6 bases, with 11 bases between them. Germline-derived CDR1 and CDR2 are MNHEY and SMNVEV (reference sequence). This CDR3 region has 14 residues. The DNA of the CDR3 is TGTGCCAGCAGTTTAGTAGGGGGTAGCAATGAGCAGTTCTTC. Residues: CASSLVGGSNEQFF.

V usage is TRBV7-2 and J usage is TRBJ2-1; 7 positions agree with TRBD2. Trimming took 1 base from V and 0 from J; bases not matched to a gene: 3. CDR3 length: 16 amino acids. CDR1 and CDR2 from the germline V gene are SGHTA and FQGNSA. The CDR3 is CASSLEAGFSYNEQFF. CDR3 in DNA: TGTGCCAGCAGCTTAGAAGCGGGGTTCTCCTACAATGAGCAGTTCTTC.

This clonotype occurred a few times. This chain connects TRBV20-1 to TRBJ1-1; TRBD1 agrees at 7 bases. Germline CDR1 and CDR2: DFQATT and SNEGSKA (reference sequence). Trimming cost V 5 bases and J 1 base; bases outside gene matches: 7. The CDR3 sequence is 14 residues long. The DNA of the CDR3 is TGCAGTGCTCCAGCTCAGGGGGAGAACACTGAAGCTTTCTTT. The encoded protein is CSAPAQGENTEAFF.

This clonotype came up a few times. Without the conserved terminal phenylalanine or tryptophan, this CDR3 likely stems from a read error. The DNA is omitted, as the CDR3 cannot be located on it reliably, and the CDR3 follows TCRdb's listing. The chain is built from TRBV21-1 and TRBJ1-1. TRBV21-1 is reported as a pseudogene. Termini included, the CDR3 measures 8 amino acids. The CDR3 here is CASCVGAV.

In its sample, this clonotype was seen many times. Because it lacks the conserved phenylalanine or tryptophan at the end, this CDR3 is likely a read error. The genes are TRBV4-1 and TRBJ1-6; D is possibly TRBD1 (5 bases). V was shortened by 3 bases and J by 8 bases, with 14 bases between the two germline ends. CDR1 is MGHRA, CDR2 YSYEKL, per germline. This CDR3 is built from 15 residues. CDR3 bases: TGCGCCAGCAGCCAGGTTGTTGGGGGGGATTCACCCCTCCACCTT. Residues: CASSQVVGGDSPLHL.

The chain links TRBV20-1 to TRBJ2-5, with TRBD2 identical over 7 bases. The CDR3 is 13 residues long. Germline lookup yields CDR1 DFQATT and CDR2 SNEGSKA (reference sequence). The trim removed 6 bases at V and 5 bases at J, leaving 9 bases unmatched. The CDR3 here is CSAEAAGRETQYF. As DNA, the CDR3 is TGCAGTGCAGAGGCAGCCGGGAGGGAGACCCAGTACTTC.

This clonotype came up many times. The chain carries TRBV12-3 or TRBV12-4 and TRBJ1-5; no firm D call. The CDR3 is 13 residues long. Trimming took off 3 bases at V and 7 bases at J, with 10 bases between the two ends. The CDR3 spells CASSFNGEQPQHF. The CDR3 DNA follows: TGTGCCAGCAGTTTCAATGGGGAACAGCCCCAGCATTTT.